This paragraph reports one TCR beta chain. Some clones are missing from TCRdb's copy, which holds only in-frame ones; the method was immunoSEQ multiplex PCR. Among 180,000 or so clones listed, over 80% were seen once. These data are taken from a study of blood T cell repertoires in COVID-19. Unmatched junction bases numbered 7, after V lost 10 bases and J lost 2 bases. CDR1 is ENHRY and CDR2 is SYGVKD in the germline V gene. The length of the CDR3 is 14 residues. This TCR was sampled from a woman aged 45-59 years who had recovered from COVID-19. The sequenced sample consisted of PBMCs or T cells enriched from blood (not recorded which). The V gene is TRBV10-3, the J gene TRBJ2-2, with 7 bases lining up with TRBD2. CDR3 in DNA: TGTGCCACCATGGGGGGGGACAACACCGGGGAGCTGTTTTTT. This gives the protein CATMGGDNTGELFF.